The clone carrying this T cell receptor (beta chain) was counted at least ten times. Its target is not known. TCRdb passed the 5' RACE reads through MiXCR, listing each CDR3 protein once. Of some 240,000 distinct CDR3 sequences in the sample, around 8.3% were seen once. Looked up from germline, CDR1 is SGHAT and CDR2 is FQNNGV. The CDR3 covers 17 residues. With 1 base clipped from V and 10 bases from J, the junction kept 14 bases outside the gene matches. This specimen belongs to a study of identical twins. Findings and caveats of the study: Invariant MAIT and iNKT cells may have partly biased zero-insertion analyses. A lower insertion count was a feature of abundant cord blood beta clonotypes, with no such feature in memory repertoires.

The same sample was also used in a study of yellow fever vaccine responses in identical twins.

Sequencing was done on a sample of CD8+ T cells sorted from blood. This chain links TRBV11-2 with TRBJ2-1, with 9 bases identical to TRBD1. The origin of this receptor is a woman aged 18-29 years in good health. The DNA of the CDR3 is TGTGCCAGCAGCTTAGGCCTTCGGGGACAGGGATTTGAAGAGCAGTTCTTC. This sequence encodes CASSLGLRGQGFEEQFF.